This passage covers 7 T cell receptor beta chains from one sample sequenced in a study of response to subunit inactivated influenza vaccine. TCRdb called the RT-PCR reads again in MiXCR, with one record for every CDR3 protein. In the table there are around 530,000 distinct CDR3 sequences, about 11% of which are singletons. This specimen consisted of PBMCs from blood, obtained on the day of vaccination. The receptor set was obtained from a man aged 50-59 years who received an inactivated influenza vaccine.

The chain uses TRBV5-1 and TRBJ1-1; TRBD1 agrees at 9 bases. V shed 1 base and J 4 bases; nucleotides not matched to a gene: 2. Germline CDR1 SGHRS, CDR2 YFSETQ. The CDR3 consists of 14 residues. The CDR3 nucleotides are TGCGCCAGCAGCTTGATGACAGGGGGCACTGAAGCTTTCTTT. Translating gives CASSLMTGGTEAFF.

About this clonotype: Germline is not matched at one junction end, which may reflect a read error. The CDR3 region is CASSLEQHSNQPHHF. The CDR3 coding sequence is TGTGCCAGCAGCTTGGAGCAGCATAGCAATCAGCCCCATCATTTT. The J gene is TRBJ1-5, the V gene TRBV5-5; no clear D. Germline CDR1 is SGHKS and CDR2 is YYEKEE (reference sequence). The CDR3 is 15 amino acids. The full variable domain, rest sourced from reference TRBV5-5 and TRBJ1-5, is DAGVTQSPTHLIKTRGQQVTLRCSPISGHKSVSWYQQVLGQGPQFIFQYYEKEERGRGNFPDRFSARQFPNYSSELNVNALLLGDSALYLCASSLEQHSNQPHHFGDGTRLSIL.

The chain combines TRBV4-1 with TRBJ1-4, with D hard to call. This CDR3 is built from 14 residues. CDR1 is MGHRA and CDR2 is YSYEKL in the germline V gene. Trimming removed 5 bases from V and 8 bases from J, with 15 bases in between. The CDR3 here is CASSSPGRREKLFF. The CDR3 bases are TGCGCCAGCAGCTCCCCCGGACGGCGGGAAAAACTGTTTTTT.

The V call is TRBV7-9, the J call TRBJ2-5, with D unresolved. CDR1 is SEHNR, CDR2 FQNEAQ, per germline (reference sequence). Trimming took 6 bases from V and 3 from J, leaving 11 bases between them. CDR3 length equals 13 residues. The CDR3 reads CASSIRGEETQYF. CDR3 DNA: TGTGCCAGCAGTATCCGAGGAGAAGAGACCCAGTACTTC.

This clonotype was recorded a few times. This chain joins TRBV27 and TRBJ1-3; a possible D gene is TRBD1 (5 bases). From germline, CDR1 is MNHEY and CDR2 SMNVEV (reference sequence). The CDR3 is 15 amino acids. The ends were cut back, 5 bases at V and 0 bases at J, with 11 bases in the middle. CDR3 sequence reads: CASSHGGTSGNTIYF. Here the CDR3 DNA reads TGTGCCAGCAGTCATGGAGGGACCTCTGGAAACACCATATATTTT.

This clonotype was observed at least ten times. The CDR3: CASSLAPGGFTDTQYF. The CDR3 DNA reads TGCGCCAGCAGCTTGGCCCCAGGGGGATTCACAGATACGCAGTATTTT. This sequence joins TRBV5-1 and TRBJ2-3, with 7 bases aligning to TRBD1. J lost 2 bases, V lost 0 bases, and 6 bases had no gene match. From germline, CDR1 is SGHRS and CDR2 YFSETQ. This CDR3 has 16 residues.

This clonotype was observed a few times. The CDR3 DNA reads TGCGCCAGCAGCTGGACAGGGGAGATCTCCTACGAGCAGTACTTC. Its translation: CASSWTGEISYEQYF. The rearrangement links TRBV5-1 to TRBJ2-7; 9 bases are a match to TRBD1. The CDR3 sequence is 15 residues long. The ends lost 3 bases at V and 0 bases at J; junction bases unmatched: 4. Per the germline V gene, CDR1 is SGHRS and CDR2 is YFSETQ.